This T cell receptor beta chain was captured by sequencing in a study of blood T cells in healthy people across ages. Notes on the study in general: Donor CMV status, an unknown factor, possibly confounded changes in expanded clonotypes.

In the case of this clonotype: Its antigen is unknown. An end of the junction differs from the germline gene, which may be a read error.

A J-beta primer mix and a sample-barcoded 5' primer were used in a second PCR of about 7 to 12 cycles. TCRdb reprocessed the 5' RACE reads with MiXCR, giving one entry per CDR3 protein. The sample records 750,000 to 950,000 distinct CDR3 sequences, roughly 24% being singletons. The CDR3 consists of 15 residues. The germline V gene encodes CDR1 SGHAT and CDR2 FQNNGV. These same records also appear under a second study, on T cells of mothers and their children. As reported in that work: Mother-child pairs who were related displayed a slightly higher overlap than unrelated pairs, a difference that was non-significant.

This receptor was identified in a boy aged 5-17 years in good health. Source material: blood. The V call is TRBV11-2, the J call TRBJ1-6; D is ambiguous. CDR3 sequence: CASSPGSSFNSPLHF. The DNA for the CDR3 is TGTGCCAGCAGCCCCGGTAGTTCTTTTAATTCGCCCCTCCACTTT.